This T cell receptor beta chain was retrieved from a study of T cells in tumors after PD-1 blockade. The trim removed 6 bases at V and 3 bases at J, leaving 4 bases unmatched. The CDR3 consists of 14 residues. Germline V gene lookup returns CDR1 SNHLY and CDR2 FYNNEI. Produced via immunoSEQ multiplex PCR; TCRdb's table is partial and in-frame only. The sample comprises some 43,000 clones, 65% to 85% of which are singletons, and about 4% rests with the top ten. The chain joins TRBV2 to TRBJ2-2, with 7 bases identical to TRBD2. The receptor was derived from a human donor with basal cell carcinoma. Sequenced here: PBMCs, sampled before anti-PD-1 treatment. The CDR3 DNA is TGTGCCAGCAGCGGGGGGTGGGACACCGGGGAGCTGTTTTTT. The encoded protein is CASSGGWDTGELFF. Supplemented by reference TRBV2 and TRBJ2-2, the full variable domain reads EPEVTQTPSHQVTQMGQEVILRCVPISNHLYFYWYRQILGQKVEFLVSFYNNEISEKSEIFDDQFSVERPDGSNFTLKIRSTKLEDSAMYFCASSGGWDTGELFFGEGSRLTVL.